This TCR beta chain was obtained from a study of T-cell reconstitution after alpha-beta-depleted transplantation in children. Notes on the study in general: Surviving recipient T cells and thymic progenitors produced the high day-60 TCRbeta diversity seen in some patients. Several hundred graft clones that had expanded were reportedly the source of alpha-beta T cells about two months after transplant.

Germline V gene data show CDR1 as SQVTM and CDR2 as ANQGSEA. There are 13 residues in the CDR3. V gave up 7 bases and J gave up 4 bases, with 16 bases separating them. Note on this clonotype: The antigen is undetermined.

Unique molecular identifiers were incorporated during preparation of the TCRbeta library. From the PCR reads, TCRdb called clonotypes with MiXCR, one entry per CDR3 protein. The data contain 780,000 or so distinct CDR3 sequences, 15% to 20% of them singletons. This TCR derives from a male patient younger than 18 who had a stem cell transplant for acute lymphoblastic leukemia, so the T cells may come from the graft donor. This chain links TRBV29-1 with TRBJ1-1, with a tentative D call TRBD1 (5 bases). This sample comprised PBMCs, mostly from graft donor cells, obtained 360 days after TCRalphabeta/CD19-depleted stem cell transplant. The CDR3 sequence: CSGFRDSGTEAFF. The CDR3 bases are TGCAGCGGCTTCCGGGACTCAGGCACTGAAGCTTTCTTT.